The present T cell receptor beta chain was sequenced within a study of naive and memory T cell subsets. Findings of the study overall: Over 95% of naive TCR sequences appeared only once after error correction, unlike memory subsets. Especially in CD8 cells, naive repertoires contained a few larger clonotypes, possibly CD45RA-re-expressing memory cells.

This clonotype was seen a few times. Its antigen is not identified. CMV status came from CD4+ IFNgamma after overnight CMV lysate stimulation. CD4 T cells were positively selected, then CD8 T cells from the CD4-negative fraction. Cells stained for CD3, CD4, CD8, CD45RA, CD27 and viability were sorted into four CD45RA/CD27 subsets. Germline V gene lookup returns CDR1 SNHLY and CDR2 FYNNEI. The CDR3 is 14 amino acids. J lost 3 bases, V lost 4 bases, and 3 bases had no gene match. An equimolar mix of two oligonucleotides served as the beta constant-region primer for TRBC1 and TRBC2. Ligated cDNA was amplified by four rounds of PCR with nested alpha and beta constant-region primers and SP2. TCRdb processed the UMI-ligation and nested PCR reads anew with MiXCR; each CDR3 protein has one entry. The table has approximately 150,000 distinct CDR3 sequences, around 21% seen once.

The sample was naive CD8+ T cells from blood. The chain links TRBV2 to TRBJ2-1; 7 bases match TRBD1. This sequence originates from a human donor in good health. This chain's CDR3 is CASSGQGGYNEQFF. The CDR3 coding sequence is TGTGCCAGCAGTGGACAGGGTGGCTACAATGAGCAGTTCTTC.